The TCR beta chain under discussion was sequenced for a study of T cells in localized non-small cell lung cancer. Study-wide findings and caveats: A single tumor region was sequenced, leaving heterogeneity possible. Within adjacent lung there appeared a median 57 of the top 100 tumor clones. Among the tissues sampled, uninvolved adjacent lung had the highest T cell clonality, above tumor. Among blood samples, higher T cell density accompanied longer overall survival.

To note about this clone: Its target is unknown.

The assay was immunoSEQ multiplex PCR, and TCRdb's table has in-frame clones only and misses some. The sample comprises several thousand clones, roughly 45% of which are singletons, and approximately 8.1% rests with the top ten. This CDR3 contains 12 residues. Trimming took 4 bases from V and 5 from J, leaving 10 bases between them. Germline V gene lookup returns CDR1 SGDLS and CDR2 YYNGEE. The sample here was lung tumor tissue, taken before any cancer treatment. J is TRBJ2-7 and V is TRBV9, with D possibly called TRBD1 or TRBD2 (5 bases each). The receptor comes from a man aged 40 to 75 with stage III lung adenocarcinoma. Written as DNA, the CDR3 is TGTGCCAGCAGCACCGGGACCCACGAGCAGTACTTC. The encoded protein is CASSTGTHEQYF.